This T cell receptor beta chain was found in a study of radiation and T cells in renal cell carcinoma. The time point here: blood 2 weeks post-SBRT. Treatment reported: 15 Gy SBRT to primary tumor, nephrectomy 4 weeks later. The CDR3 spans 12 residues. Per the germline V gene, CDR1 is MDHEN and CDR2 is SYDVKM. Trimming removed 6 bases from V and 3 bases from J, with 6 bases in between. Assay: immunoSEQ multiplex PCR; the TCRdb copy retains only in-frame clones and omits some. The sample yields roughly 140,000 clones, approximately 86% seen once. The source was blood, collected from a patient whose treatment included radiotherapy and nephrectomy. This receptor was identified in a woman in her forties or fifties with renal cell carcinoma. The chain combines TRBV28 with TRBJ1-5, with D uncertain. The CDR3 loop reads CASRVANQPQHF. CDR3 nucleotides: TGTGCCAGCAGGGTTGCCAATCAGCCCCAGCATTTT.